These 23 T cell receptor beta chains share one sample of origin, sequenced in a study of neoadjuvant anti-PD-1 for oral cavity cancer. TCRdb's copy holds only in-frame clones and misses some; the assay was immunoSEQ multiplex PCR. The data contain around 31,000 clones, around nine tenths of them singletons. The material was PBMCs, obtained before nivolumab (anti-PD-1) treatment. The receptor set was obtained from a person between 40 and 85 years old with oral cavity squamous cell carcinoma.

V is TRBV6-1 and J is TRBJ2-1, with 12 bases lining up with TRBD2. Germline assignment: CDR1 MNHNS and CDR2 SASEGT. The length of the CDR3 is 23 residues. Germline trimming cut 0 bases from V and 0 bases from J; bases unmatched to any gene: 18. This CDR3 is CASSEAPLAGGLTAPSSYNEQFF. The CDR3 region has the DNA TGTGCCAGCAGTGAAGCGCCACTAGCGGGGGGCCTTACTGCCCCCAGCTCCTACAATGAGCAGTTCTTC.

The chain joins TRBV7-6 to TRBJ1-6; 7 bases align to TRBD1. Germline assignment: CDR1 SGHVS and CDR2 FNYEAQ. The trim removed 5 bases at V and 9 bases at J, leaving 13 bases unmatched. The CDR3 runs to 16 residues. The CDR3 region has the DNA TGTGCCAGCAGCCAGACACTAGGGACAGACCGTTCACCCCTCCACTTT. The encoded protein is CASSQTLGTDRSPLHF.

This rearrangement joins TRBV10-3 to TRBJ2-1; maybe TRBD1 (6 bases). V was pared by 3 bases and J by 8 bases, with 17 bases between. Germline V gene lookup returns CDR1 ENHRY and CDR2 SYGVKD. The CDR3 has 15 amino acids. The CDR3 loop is CAISDAQGKEYEQFF. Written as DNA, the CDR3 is TGTGCCATCAGTGACGCACAGGGTAAGGAATATGAGCAGTTCTTC.

CDR3 in amino acids: CANTGDSYEQYF. Here the CDR3 DNA reads TGTGCCAACACAGGGGACTCCTACGAGCAGTACTTC. This sequence joins TRBV2 and TRBJ2-7; 7 bases match TRBD1. The trim removed 10 bases at V and 0 bases at J, leaving 3 bases unmatched. This CDR3 is 12 amino acids long. From germline, CDR1 is SNHLY and CDR2 FYNNEI.

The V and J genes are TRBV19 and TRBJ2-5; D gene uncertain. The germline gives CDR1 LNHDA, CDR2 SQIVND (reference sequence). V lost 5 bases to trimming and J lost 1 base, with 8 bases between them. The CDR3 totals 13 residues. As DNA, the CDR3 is TGTGCCAGTAGTTCCCTGGGCCAAGAGACCCAGTACTTC. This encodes CASSSLGQETQYF.

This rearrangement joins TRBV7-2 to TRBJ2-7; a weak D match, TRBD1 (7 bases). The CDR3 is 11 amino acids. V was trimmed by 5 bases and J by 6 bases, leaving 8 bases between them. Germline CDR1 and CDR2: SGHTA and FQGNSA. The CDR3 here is CASSQGGEQYF. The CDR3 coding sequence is TGTGCCAGCAGCCAGGGGGGCGAGCAGTACTTC.

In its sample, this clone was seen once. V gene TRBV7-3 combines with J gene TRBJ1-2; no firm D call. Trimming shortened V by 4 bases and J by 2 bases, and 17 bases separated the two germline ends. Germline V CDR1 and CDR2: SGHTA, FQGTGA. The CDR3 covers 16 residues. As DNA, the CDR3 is TGTGCCAGCAGCTCCGATAACCAACAGCGGAACTATGGCTACACCTTC. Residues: CASSSDNQQRNYGYTF.

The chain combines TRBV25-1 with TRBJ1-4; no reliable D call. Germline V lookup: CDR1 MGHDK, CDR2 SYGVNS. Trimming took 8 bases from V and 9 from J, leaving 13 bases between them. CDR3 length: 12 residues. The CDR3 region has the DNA TGTGCCAGCCTACATAGCTATCAAAAACTGTTTTTT. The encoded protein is CASLHSYQKLFF.

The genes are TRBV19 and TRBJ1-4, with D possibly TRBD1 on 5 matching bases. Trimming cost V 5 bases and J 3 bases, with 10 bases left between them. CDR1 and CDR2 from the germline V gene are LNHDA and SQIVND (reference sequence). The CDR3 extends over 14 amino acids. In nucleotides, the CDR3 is TGTGCCAGTAGTGTGGGGCCGTCTAATGAAAAACTGTTTTTT. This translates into CASSVGPSNEKLFF.

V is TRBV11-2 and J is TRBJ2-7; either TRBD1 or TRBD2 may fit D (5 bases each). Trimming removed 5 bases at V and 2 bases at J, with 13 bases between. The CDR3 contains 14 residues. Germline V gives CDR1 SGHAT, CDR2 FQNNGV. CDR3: CASSPGTVAYEQYF. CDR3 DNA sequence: TGTGCCAGCAGCCCCGGGACGGTAGCCTACGAGCAGTACTTC. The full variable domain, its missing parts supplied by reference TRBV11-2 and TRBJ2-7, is EAGVAQSPRYKIIEKRQSVAFWCNPISGHATLYWYQQILGQGPKLLIQFQNNGVVDDSQLPKDRFSAERLKGVDSTLKIQPAKLEDSAVYLCASSPGTVAYEQYFGPGTRLTVT.

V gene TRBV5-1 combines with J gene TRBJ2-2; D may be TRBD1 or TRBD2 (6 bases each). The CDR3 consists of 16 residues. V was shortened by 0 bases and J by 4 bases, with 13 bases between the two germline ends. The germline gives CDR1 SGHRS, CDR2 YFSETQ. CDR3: CASSLGSTGATGELFF. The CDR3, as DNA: TGCGCCAGCAGCTTGGGGTCCACGGGGGCCACCGGGGAGCTGTTTTTT.

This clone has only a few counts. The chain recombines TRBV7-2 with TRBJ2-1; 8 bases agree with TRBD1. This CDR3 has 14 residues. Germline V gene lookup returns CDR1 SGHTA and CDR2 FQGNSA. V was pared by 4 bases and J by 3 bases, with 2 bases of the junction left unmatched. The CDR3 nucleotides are TGTGCCAGCAGCTACGGACAGGGCTACAATGAGCAGTTCTTC. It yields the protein CASSYGQGYNEQFF.

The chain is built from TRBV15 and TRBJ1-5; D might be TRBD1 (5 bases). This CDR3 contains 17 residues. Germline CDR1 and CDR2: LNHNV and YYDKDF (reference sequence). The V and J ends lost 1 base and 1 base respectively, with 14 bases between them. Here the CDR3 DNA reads TGTGCCACCAGCAGAGGAGGGGTGGGCGGAAGCAATCAGCCCCAGCATTTT. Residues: CATSRGGVGGSNQPQHF.

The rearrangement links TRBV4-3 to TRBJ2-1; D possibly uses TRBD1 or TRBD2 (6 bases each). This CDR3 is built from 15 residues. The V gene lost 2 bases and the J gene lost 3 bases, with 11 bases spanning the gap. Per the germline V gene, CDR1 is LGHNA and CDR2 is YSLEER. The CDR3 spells CASSQIRGDYNEQFF. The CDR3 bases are TGCGCCAGCAGCCAAATAAGGGGGGACTACAATGAGCAGTTCTTC.

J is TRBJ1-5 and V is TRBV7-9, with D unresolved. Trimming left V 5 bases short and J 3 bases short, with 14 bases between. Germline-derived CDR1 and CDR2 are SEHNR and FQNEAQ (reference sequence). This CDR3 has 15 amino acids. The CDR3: CASSPVEVVNQPQHF. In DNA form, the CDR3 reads TGTGCCAGCAGCCCAGTGGAGGTCGTCAATCAGCCCCAGCATTTT.

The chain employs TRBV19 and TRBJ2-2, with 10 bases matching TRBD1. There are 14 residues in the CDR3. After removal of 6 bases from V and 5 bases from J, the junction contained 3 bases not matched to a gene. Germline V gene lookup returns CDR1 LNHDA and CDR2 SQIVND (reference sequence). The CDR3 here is CASRWDRGTGELFF. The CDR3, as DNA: TGTGCCAGTAGATGGGACAGGGGAACCGGGGAGCTGTTTTTT.

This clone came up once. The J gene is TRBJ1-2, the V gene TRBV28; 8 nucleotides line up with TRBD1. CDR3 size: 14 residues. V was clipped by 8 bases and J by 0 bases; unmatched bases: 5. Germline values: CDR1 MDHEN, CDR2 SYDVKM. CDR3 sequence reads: CASRDRTTNYGYTF. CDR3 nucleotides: TGTGCCAGCCGGGACAGGACGACTAACTATGGCTACACCTTC.

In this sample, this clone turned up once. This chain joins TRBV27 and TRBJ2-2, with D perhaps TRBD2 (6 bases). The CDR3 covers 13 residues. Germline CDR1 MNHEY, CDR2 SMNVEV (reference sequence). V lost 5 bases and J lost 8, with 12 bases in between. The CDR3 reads CASSVGTLGELFF. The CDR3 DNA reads TGTGCCAGCAGTGTCGGGACTTTGGGGGAGCTGTTTTTT.

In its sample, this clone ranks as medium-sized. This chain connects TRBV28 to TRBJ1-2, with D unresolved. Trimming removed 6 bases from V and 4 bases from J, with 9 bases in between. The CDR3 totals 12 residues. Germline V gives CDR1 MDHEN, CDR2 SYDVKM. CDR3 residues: CASRPASYGYTF. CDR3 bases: TGTGCCAGCAGGCCCGCTAGCTATGGCTACACCTTC.

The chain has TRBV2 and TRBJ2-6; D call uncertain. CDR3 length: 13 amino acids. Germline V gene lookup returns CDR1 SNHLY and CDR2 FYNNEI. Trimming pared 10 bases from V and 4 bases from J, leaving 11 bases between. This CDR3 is CATTTAGANVLTF. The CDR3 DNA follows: TGTGCCACTACCACGGCCGGGGCCAACGTCCTGACTTTC.

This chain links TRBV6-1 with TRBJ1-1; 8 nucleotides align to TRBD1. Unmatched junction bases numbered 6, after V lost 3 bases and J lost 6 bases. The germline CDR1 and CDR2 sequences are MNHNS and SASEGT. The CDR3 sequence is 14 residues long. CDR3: CASSDGQGAAEAFF. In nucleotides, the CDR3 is TGTGCCAGCAGTGACGGGCAGGGGGCCGCTGAAGCTTTCTTT.

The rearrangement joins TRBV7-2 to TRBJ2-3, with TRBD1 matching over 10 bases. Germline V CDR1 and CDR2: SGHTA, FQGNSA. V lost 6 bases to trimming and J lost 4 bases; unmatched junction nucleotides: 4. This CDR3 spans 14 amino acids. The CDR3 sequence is CASRDRGQSDTQYF. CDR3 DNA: TGTGCCAGCAGAGACAGGGGGCAGTCAGATACGCAGTATTTT.

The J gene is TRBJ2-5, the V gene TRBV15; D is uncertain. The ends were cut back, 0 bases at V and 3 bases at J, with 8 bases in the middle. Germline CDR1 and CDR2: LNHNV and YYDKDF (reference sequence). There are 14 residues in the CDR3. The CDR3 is CATSRDRLKETQYF. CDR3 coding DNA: TGTGCCACCAGCAGAGACAGATTAAAAGAGACCCAGTACTTC.